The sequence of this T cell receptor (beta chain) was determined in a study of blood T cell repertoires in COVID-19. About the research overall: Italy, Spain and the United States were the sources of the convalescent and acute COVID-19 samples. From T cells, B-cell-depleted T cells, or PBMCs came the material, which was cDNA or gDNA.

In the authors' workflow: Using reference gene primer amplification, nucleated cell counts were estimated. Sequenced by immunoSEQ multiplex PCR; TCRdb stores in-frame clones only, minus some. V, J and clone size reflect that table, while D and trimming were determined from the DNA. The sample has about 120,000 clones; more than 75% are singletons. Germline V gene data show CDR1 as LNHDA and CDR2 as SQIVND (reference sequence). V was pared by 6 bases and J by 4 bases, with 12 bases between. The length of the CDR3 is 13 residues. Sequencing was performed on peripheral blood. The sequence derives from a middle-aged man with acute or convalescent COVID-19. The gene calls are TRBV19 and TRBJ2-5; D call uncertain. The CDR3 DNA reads TGTGCCAGTAGACAAAGAGGCGGAGAGACCCAGTACTTC. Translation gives CASRQRGGETQYF.